This passage covers 13 T cell receptor beta chains from one sample sequenced in a study of cytomegalovirus exposure and HLA in healthy donors. A multiplex PCR was run with 60 Vbeta primers and 13 Jbeta primers. Clones were sequenced by immunoSEQ multiplex PCR, and TCRdb holds only the in-frame ones, with some missing. The sample yields under 150,000 clones, about 80% seen once. The sequencing input was PBMCs. Receptors were obtained from a young man in good health and CMV-seropositive.

The chain uses TRBV9 and TRBJ2-7; no clear D gene. V was pared by 4 bases and J by 0 bases, with 11 bases between. This CDR3 region has 14 residues. Germline values: CDR1 SGDLS, CDR2 YYNGEE. CDR3 in amino acids: CASSLGTVSYEQYF. The CDR3 region has the DNA TGTGCCAGCAGCCTAGGAACAGTCTCCTACGAGCAGTACTTC.

The V call is TRBV10-3, the J call TRBJ2-5, with 8 bases fitting TRBD2. Looked up from germline, CDR1 is ENHRY and CDR2 is SYGVKD. This CDR3 has 16 amino acids. The J segment lost 0 bases and the V segment lost 2 bases, leaving 5 bases of the junction unmatched. In nucleotides, the CDR3 is TGTGCCATCAGTGAGCGGGGGGGAATCTACCAAGAGACCCAGTACTTC. This sequence encodes CAISERGGIYQETQYF.

The V call is TRBV6-1, the J call TRBJ2-1, with 11 bases aligning to TRBD2. Germline V gene lookup returns CDR1 MNHNS and CDR2 SASEGT. Trimming removed 7 bases from V and 7 bases from J; junction bases left unmatched: 9. The CDR3 sequence is 15 residues long. This CDR3 is CASTIAGGPENEQFF. As DNA, the CDR3 is TGTGCCAGCACCATAGCGGGGGGGCCGGAAAATGAGCAGTTCTTC.

Concerning this clone: Other nucleotide sequences from this sample produce the same CDR3. The chain recombines TRBV7-2 with TRBJ1-5; TRBD1 matches 7 bases. The trim removed 4 bases at V and 5 bases at J, leaving 2 bases unmatched. CDR3 length: 13 residues. Germline CDR1 reads SGHTA; CDR2 reads FQGNSA. CDR3 coding DNA: TGTGCCAGCAGCTCCCAGGGGGATCAGCCCCAGCATTTT. Translation gives CASSSQGDQPQHF.

The rearrangement joins TRBV5-1 to TRBJ1-2; D possibly corresponds to TRBD1 (6 bases). This CDR3 region has 18 residues. The V gene lost 0 bases and the J gene lost 6 bases, with 24 bases spanning the gap. Per germline, CDR1 SGHRS and CDR2 YFSETQ. CDR3 protein: CASSLAGTRGFFINGYTF. The DNA of the CDR3 is TGCGCCAGCAGCTTGGCCGGGACACGGGGATTCTTTATCAATGGCTACACCTTC.

The chain joins TRBV28 to TRBJ1-6; D might be TRBD1 (6 bases). The CDR3 is made up of 15 amino acids. V was shortened by 6 bases and J by 4 bases, with 13 bases between the two germline ends. The germline CDR1 and CDR2 sequences are MDHEN and SYDVKM. In DNA, the CDR3 is TGTGCCAGCAGCCTTGGACAGCTTTATAATTCACCCCTCCACTTT. As protein: CASSLGQLYNSPLHF. Combining the CDR3 with reference TRBV28 and TRBJ1-6 gives the whole variable domain DVKVTQSSRYLVKRTGEKVFLECVQDMDHENMFWYRQDPGLGLRLIYFSYDVKMKEKGDIPEGYSVSREKKERFSLILESASTNQTSMYLCASSLGQLYNSPLHFGNGTRLTVT.

The chain carries TRBV9 and TRBJ2-2; 11 positions agree with TRBD1. Trimming cost V 3 bases and J 4 bases; bases outside gene matches: 8. CDR3 length: 17 residues. Germline-derived CDR1 and CDR2 are SGDLS and YYNGEE. The CDR3 DNA follows: TGTGCCAGCAGCGCTCCCGGGACAGGGGGGATCACCGGGGAGCTGTTTTTT. Translated, it gives CASSAPGTGGITGELFF.

This sequence joins TRBV2 and TRBJ2-3, with 13 bases identical to TRBD2. Germline V gene sequence: CDR1 SNHLY, CDR2 FYNNEI. The ends lost 2 bases at V and 0 bases at J; junction bases unmatched: 5. The CDR3 runs 18 residues. CDR3 amino acids: CASSETSGGETSTDTQYF. The CDR3, as DNA: TGTGCCAGCAGTGAAACTAGCGGGGGGGAAACTAGCACAGATACGCAGTATTTT.

The rearrangement uses TRBV10-1 and TRBJ2-1; no reliable D call. CDR1 and CDR2 from the germline V gene are WNHNN and SYGVQD (reference sequence). CDR3 length: 13 amino acids. Trimming stripped 6 bases from V and 10 bases from J, with 16 bases between. The CDR3 region is CASSDQRSSEQFF. The CDR3 region has the DNA TGCGCCAGCAGCGACCAGAGGTCGTCCGAGCAGTTCTTC.

The rearrangement uses TRBV6-5 and TRBJ2-7; TRBD1 matches at 8 bases. This CDR3 region has 15 residues. Losses at the gene ends were 0 bases for V and 5 bases for J; bases not matched to a gene: 6. Looked up from germline, CDR1 is MNHEY and CDR2 is SVGAGI. The CDR3 DNA sequence: TGTGCCAGCAGTTACTCACAGGACAGGGATAACGAGCAGTACTTC. This translates into CASSYSQDRDNEQYF.

The CDR3, as DNA: TGTGCCATCAGCGCTACCGGGACAGGGGATTCACCCCTCCACTTT. Protein product: CAISATGTGDSPLHF. The rearrangement joins TRBV10-3 to TRBJ1-6, with TRBD1 matching 10 bases. The CDR3 covers 15 residues. Germline assignment: CDR1 ENHRY and CDR2 SYGVKD. With V trimmed by 6 bases and J by 8 bases, 7 bases remained unmatched.

CDR3 sequence reads: CASSILSGGATDTQYF. The CDR3 DNA reads as TGTGCCAGTAGTATCCTTAGCGGGGGGGCCACAGATACGCAGTATTTT. The chain couples TRBV19 to TRBJ2-3, with TRBD2 matching 11 bases. Looked up from germline, CDR1 is LNHDA and CDR2 is SQIVND (reference sequence). This CDR3 is built from 16 residues. With V trimmed by 3 bases and J by 2 bases, 4 bases remained unmatched.

This rearrangement joins TRBV19 to TRBJ1-3, with no clear D. Germline V gene lookup returns CDR1 LNHDA and CDR2 SQIVND (reference sequence). Trimming removed 7 bases at V and 3 bases at J, with 7 bases between. This CDR3 is built from 12 residues. This CDR3 reads CASTEFGNTIYF. CDR3 coding DNA: TGTGCCAGTACGGAGTTTGGAAACACCATATATTTT.